A selection of T cell receptor beta chains follows, all from one sample in a study of cytomegalovirus exposure and HLA in healthy donors. Generated by immunoSEQ multiplex PCR, the TCRdb table keeps only in-frame clones and is missing some. The table shows fewer than 200,000 clones, with around four fifths occurring only once. The sequencing input was PBMCs. The receptors were sampled from a girl aged 2-10 years in good health and CMV-seropositive. Each CDR3 is given with its conserved first and last residue. The D gene is left open where the match is weak. Size is stated for part of the rows, as once, few or many counts, or as a class when the clone is expanded.

D gene | J gene | V gene | clone size | CDR3 protein | CDR3 DNA
TRBD1 | TRBJ1-2 | TRBV30 | . | CAWSLFRQGSYGYTF | TGTGCCTGGAGTCTTTTCAGACAGGGTAGCTATGGCTACACCTTC
. | TRBJ2-3 | TRBV5-1 | . | CASSLEGVDTQYF | TGCGCCAGCAGCTTGGAGGGGGTAGATACGCAGTATTTT
TRBD2 | TRBJ2-7 | TRBV7-9 | . | CASSSTSGSHYEQYF | TGTGCCAGCAGCTCGACTAGCGGATCTCACTACGAGCAGTACTTC
TRBD2 | TRBJ2-3 | TRBV4-1 | . | CASSPMGLAGVSESTDTQYF | TGCGCCAGCAGCCCTATGGGACTAGCGGGAGTTTCGGAGTCGACAGATACGCAGTATTTT
. | TRBJ1-5 | TRBV6-1 | . | CASQNGGEPQHF | TGTGCCAGCCAAAATGGGGGGGAGCCCCAGCATTTT
TRBD2 | TRBJ2-3 | TRBV6-1 | few | CASSVLAGETDTQYF | TGTGCCAGCAGTGTTCTAGCGGGAGAAACAGATACGCAGTATTTT
TRBD2 | TRBJ2-7 | TRBV4-1 | . | CASSQPASGSPSYEQYF | TGCGCCAGCAGCCAGCCAGCTAGCGGGAGCCCCTCCTACGAGCAGTACTTC
. | TRBJ1-5 | TRBV4-1 | . | CASSQGTIRGSNQPQHF | TGCGCCAGCAGCCAAGGGACTATCCGAGGGAGCAATCAGCCCCAGCATTTT
TRBD2 | TRBJ2-3 | TRBV4-1 | . | CASSQVGSSGRVRDTQYF | TGCGCCAGCAGCCAAGTTGGGTCTAGCGGGAGGGTGAGAGATACGCAGTATTTT
. | TRBJ1-5 | TRBV7-3 | . | CASSPRGGQPQHF | TGTGCCAGCAGTCCCCGGGGAGGTCAGCCCCAGCATTTT
. | TRBJ1-2 | TRBV4-2 | . | CASSQDQGANYGYTF | TGTGCCAGCAGCCAAGATCAGGGTGCTAACTATGGCTACACCTTC
. | TRBJ1-5 | TRBV7-2 | few | CASSLEGQGINQPQHF | TGTGCCAGCAGCTTAGAAGGCCAGGGTATCAATCAGCCCCAGCATTTT
. | TRBJ2-1 | TRBV10-3 | . | CAISDAAGYNEQFF | TGTGCCATCAGTGATGCGGCGGGGTACAATGAGCAGTTCTTC
TRBD2 | TRBJ2-3 | TRBV5-1 | . | CASSFTLAGGRDTQYF | TGCGCCAGCAGCTTCACTCTCGCGGGAGGGCGTGATACGCAGTATTTT
TRBD2 | TRBJ2-3 | TRBV19 | once | CASSIWGLATDTQYF | TGTGCCAGTAGTATCTGGGGACTAGCGACAGATACGCAGTATTTT
. | TRBJ2-2 | TRBV7-6 | . | CASSLGAPGELFF | TGTGCCAGCAGCTTGGGAGCGCCCGGGGAGCTGTTTTTT
TRBD2 | TRBJ2-5 | TRBV27 | . | CASRFPGLAGPQETQYF | TGTGCCAGCAGATTCCCCGGACTAGCGGGGCCGCAAGAGACCCAGTACTTC
. | TRBJ2-1 | TRBV6-5 | . | CASSQRASSYNEQFF | TGTGCCAGCAGTCAGCGGGCTAGCTCCTACAATGAGCAGTTCTTC
TRBD2 | TRBJ2-1 | TRBV10-2 | . | CASNNPSGHNEQFF | TGCGCCAGCAATAACCCTAGCGGCCACAATGAGCAGTTCTTC
TRBD1 | TRBJ2-3 | TRBV29-1 | few | CSVGRDRGTDTQYF | TGCAGCGTAGGCCGGGACAGGGGGACAGATACGCAGTATTTT
TRBD2 | TRBJ2-2 | TRBV28 | once | CASSLLAGGSTGELFF | TGTGCCAGCAGTTTACTAGCGGGTGGGTCCACCGGGGAGCTGTTTTTT
TRBD1 | TRBJ2-3 | TRBV4-1 | . | CASSQVGPGTGNGDTQYF | TGCGCCAGCAGCCAAGTGGGCCCCGGGACAGGTAACGGAGATACGCAGTATTTT
. | TRBJ2-2 | TRBV28 | . | CASSPDSSTGELFF | TGTGCCAGCAGCCCGGACAGTTCCACCGGGGAGCTGTTTTTT
. | TRBJ2-3 | TRBV7-2 | . | CASSLNAGQDTQYF | TGTGCCAGCAGCTTAAACGCCGGACAAGATACGCAGTATTTT
. | TRBJ1-1 | TRBV27 | . | CASSFGAEATEAFF | TGTGCCAGCAGTTTTGGGGCAGAGGCCACTGAAGCTTTCTTT
TRBD2 | TRBJ2-1 | TRBV2 | . | CASSVLAGKYNEQFF | TGTGCCAGCAGTGTCCTAGCGGGGAAGTACAATGAGCAGTTCTTC
TRBD2 | TRBJ2-5 | TRBV29-1 | . | CSVGTSQETQYF | TGCAGCGTCGGGACTAGCCAAGAGACCCAGTACTTC
. | TRBJ2-3 | TRBV5-1 | . | CASSPRLGEIPTDTQYF | TGCGCCAGCAGCCCCCGTCTCGGGGAAATTCCCACAGATACGCAGTATTTT
. | TRBJ2-5 | TRBV6-4 | . | CARTEWETQYF | TGTGCCAGGACTGAGTGGGAGACCCAGTACTTC
TRBD2 | TRBJ2-1 | TRBV19 | . | CATNPLAGGWYNEQFF | TGTGCTACTAACCCCCTAGCGGGAGGGTGGTACAATGAGCAGTTCTTC
. | TRBJ2-7 | TRBV2 | once | CASSGQAYEQYF | TGTGCCAGCAGCGGCCAGGCCTACGAGCAGTACTTC
. | TRBJ1-3 | TRBV13 | . | CASSLRGQHSGNTIYF | TGTGCCAGCAGCTTAAGGGGTCAACACTCTGGAAACACCATATATTTT
TRBD2 | TRBJ2-2 | TRBV7-6 | once | CASSPTATSGLTGELFF | TGTGCCAGCAGCCCAACCGCTACTAGCGGGCTCACCGGGGAGCTGTTTTTT
. | TRBJ2-2 | TRBV10-3 | . | CAIGSGHSTGELFF | TGTGCCATCGGTAGCGGCCATTCCACCGGGGAGCTGTTTTTT
. | TRBJ2-3 | TRBV5-6 | once | CASSSYSTDTQYF | TGTGCCAGCAGCTCGTATAGCACAGATACGCAGTATTTT
. | TRBJ1-5 | TRBV19 | . | CASSRSRQGSQPQHF | TGTGCCAGTAGTAGGAGCCGTCAGGGGAGTCAGCCCCAGCATTTT
. | TRBJ2-7 | TRBV27 | . | CASSLGSRKYEQYF | TGTGCCAGCAGTTTGGGCTCCCGGAAGTACGAGCAGTACTTC
TRBD2 | TRBJ2-5 | TRBV27 | . | CASSFGAGGPETQYF | TGTGCCAGCAGTTTCGGGGCGGGAGGGCCAGAGACCCAGTACTTC
. | TRBJ2-5 | TRBV30 | once | CAWKGQGRETQYF | TGTGCCTGGAAAGGTCAGGGGCGGGAGACCCAGTACTTC
TRBD1 | TRBJ1-1 | TRBV5-5 | . | CASRGWDSITEAFF | TGTGCCAGCAGGGGCTGGGACAGTATCACTGAAGCTTTCTTT
. | TRBJ2-5 | TRBV5-4 | . | CASSLKETQYF | TGTGCCAGCAGCCTTAAAGAGACCCAGTACTTC
TRBD2 | TRBJ2-1 | TRBV4-2 | . | CASSRLAGRFGDEQFF | TGTGCCAGCAGTAGACTAGCGGGAAGGTTTGGGGATGAGCAGTTCTTC
. | TRBJ2-7 | TRBV5-4 | . | CASSREAEPYEQYF | TGTGCCAGCAGCCGGGAAGCGGAACCCTACGAGCAGTACTTC
TRBD1 | TRBJ2-3 | TRBV30 | . | CAWSERTGHTDTQYF | TGTGCCTGGAGTGAACGGACAGGACACACAGATACGCAGTATTTT
TRBD2 | TRBJ2-1 | TRBV28 | . | CASRTSGEYNEQFF | TGTGCCAGCAGAACTAGCGGAGAGTACAATGAGCAGTTCTTC